This is a list of T cell receptor beta chains from one sample in a study of shared clonotypes between healthy human individuals. The data were produced by immunoSEQ multiplex PCR, yet TCRdb's version contains in-frame clones alone and is incomplete. This sample has 2,500,000 or so clones; approximately 93% occur once, and the top ten carry around 0.37%. The sequencing input was naive CD4+ T cells from PBMCs. The receptors stem from a man aged 18 to 30 in good health. Some clones in this sample may be carry-over from other donors' samples. Both conserved end residues are part of each CDR3. The order of the fields is clone size, CDR3 length, V gene, D gene, J gene, CDR3 DNA, CDR3 protein. D genes are given only for firm matches. The listing skips clone size in some rows; elsewhere it reads once, few, many or a size class.

-,14,TRBV28,-,TRBJ1-3,TGTGCCAGCTGTCTGGGCCTCTCTGGAAACACCATATATTTT,CASCLGLSGNTIYF
-,17,TRBV28,-,TRBJ1-3,TGTGCCAGCAGTTTGGGGGGAGCATTACACTCTGGAAACACCATATATTTT,CASSLGGALHSGNTIYF
-,15,TRBV7-9,-,TRBJ2-1,TGTGCCAGCAGCTTAGGAGCCCCCTCCTACAATGAGCAGTTCTTC,CASSLGAPSYNEQFF
-,13,TRBV29-1,-,TRBJ2-7,TGCAGCGTGGGGGGGCTAGGTCCTTACGAGCAGTACTTC,CSVGGLGPYEQYF
once,13,TRBV19,TRBD1,TRBJ1-5,TGTGCCAGCGTACAGACAGGGGTTCAGCCCCAGCATTTT,CASVQTGVQPQHF
-,13,TRBV28,-,TRBJ1-5,TGTGCCAGCAGTTTATCGCCGACACCCACCCAGCATTTT,CASSLSPTPTQHF
once,11,TRBV11-1,-,TRBJ2-7,TGTGCCAGCGGACTTACATACGAGCAGTACTTC,CASGLTYEQYF
-,14,TRBV7-9,-,TRBJ1-5,TGTGCCAGCAGCTTTGAGGGGGTCAATCAGCCCCAGCATTTT,CASSFEGVNQPQHF
-,17,TRBV28,-,TRBJ2-1,TGTGCCAGCAGTTCCTATGAGGGACGGGGATCCTACAATGAGCAGTTCTTC,CASSSYEGRGSYNEQFF
-,15,TRBV28,TRBD1,TRBJ2-3,TGTGCCAGCAGTTTGCAGGGGGCAAGGTCAGATACGCAGTATTTT,CASSLQGARSDTQYF
-,16,TRBV7-9,TRBD1,TRBJ2-7,TGTGCCAGCAGCTACCAAGGGACAGGGGGCAACCACGAGCAGTACTTC,CASSYQGTGGNHEQYF
-,15,TRBV7-2,-,TRBJ1-1,TGTGCCAGCAGCTTATCACGGGGGACGAACACTGAAGCTTTCTTT,CASSLSRGTNTEAFF
-,16,TRBV30,TRBD2,TRBJ2-7,TGTGCCTTCAAGACTAGCGGGAGAGATTCGGTCTACGAGCAGTACTTC,CAFKTSGRDSVYEQYF
-,16,TRBV4-1,-,TRBJ1-4,TGCGCCAGCAGCGGGTGGGGTCGAAGGACTAATGAAAAACTGTTTTTT,CASSGWGRRTNEKLFF
-,12,TRBV7-9,-,TRBJ2-7,TGTGCCAGCAGCCTCAGCTCCTACGAGCAGTACTTC,CASSLSSYEQYF
-,19,TRBV19,TRBD1,TRBJ2-4,TGTGCCAGTCAGGCCGGGACAGGGGACCCGAGGGGGGCCAAAAACATTCAGTACTTC,CASQAGTGDPRGAKNIQYF
once,15,TRBV29-1,-,TRBJ2-7,-,CSVEFGPGISYEQYF
-,17,TRBV9,-,TRBJ1-4,TGTGCCAGCAGCGCCCGGGCAGGGGAGTCAACTAATGAAAAACTGTTTTTT,CASSARAGESTNEKLFF
-,15,TRBV18,TRBD1,TRBJ1-1,TGTGCCAGCTCATCCCCGACAGGGGTCGATACTGAAGCTTTCTTT,CASSSPTGVDTEAFF
-,12,TRBV6-5,-,TRBJ2-3,TGTGCCAGCAGGGCGTTAACAGATACGCAGTATTTT,CASRALTDTQYF
-,13,TRBV18,-,TRBJ1-2,TGTGCCAGCTCACCCCGAGATAGGGGGGGCTACACCTTC,CASSPRDRGGYTF
-,15,TRBV5-1,-,TRBJ2-1,TGCGCCAGCAGCTTGAATCCGGCCAGGGACAATGAGCAGTTCTTC,CASSLNPARDNEQFF
-,14,TRBV11-3,-,TRBJ2-3,TGTGCCAGCAGCTCGCCCGCTAGCACAGATACGCAGTATTTT,CASSSPASTDTQYF
-,12,TRBV19,-,TRBJ2-1,TGTGCCAGTAGGGACTACCTCCAAGAGCAGTTCTTC,CASRDYLQEQFF
-,13,TRBV6-5,-,TRBJ1-5,TGTGCCAGCAGGGCAGGGTCGTGGCAGCCCCAGCATTTT,CASRAGSWQPQHF
-,15,TRBV28,-,TRBJ2-6,TGTGCCAGCACGGGTGCTAACTCTGGGGCCAACGTCCTGACTTTC,CASTGANSGANVLTF
-,16,TRBV9,TRBD1,TRBJ2-2,TGTGCCAGCAGCGCGACAGGGGCCCCGGGCACCGGGGAGCTGTTTTTT,CASSATGAPGTGELFF
once,16,TRBV28,-,TRBJ2-1,TGTGCCAGCAGTTTATCGGGCAGGGGATCTGGTAATGAGCAGTTCTTC,CASSLSGRGSGNEQFF
-,15,TRBV25-1,-,TRBJ1-1,TGTGCCAGCAGTGGACATGGGGGGCCGACCGGGGAAGCTTTCTTT,CASSGHGGPTGEAFF
few,16,TRBV2,-,TRBJ1-3,TGTGCCAGCAGTAATTCCCCGGGCCGCTCTGGAAACACCATATATTTT,CASSNSPGRSGNTIYF
-,15,TRBV6-1,TRBD1,TRBJ1-4,TGTGCCAGCAGTGACTTCAGGGGGCATTATGAAAAACTGTTTTTT,CASSDFRGHYEKLFF
-,15,TRBV7-3,-,TRBJ2-3,TGTGCCAGCAGCCCAACACGCCGCTCGTTAGATACGCAGTATTTT,CASSPTRRSLDTQYF
-,15,TRBV1,-,TRBJ2-3,TGCACCAGCAGCCCCGACGGGCTAGCGGGAGATACGCAGTATTTT,CTSSPDGLAGDTQYF
-,14,TRBV2,-,TRBJ1-5,TGTGCCAGCAGCCTGGACAGAGGAGGGCAGCCCCAGCATTTT,CASSLDRGGQPQHF
-,14,TRBV6-5,TRBD1,TRBJ1-1,TGTGCCAGCAGTTGGGAGGGACAGGGGACTGAAGCTTTCTTT,CASSWEGQGTEAFF
-,15,TRBV6-1,TRBD1,TRBJ2-2,TGTGCCAGCAGGACAGGGCGAGTGAACACCGGGGAGCTGTTTTTT,CASRTGRVNTGELFF
-,14,TRBV5-1,-,TRBJ2-6,TGCGCCAGCAGTGGGAGCTCTGGGGCCAACGTCCTGACTTTC,CASSGSSGANVLTF
-,12,TRBV19,-,TRBJ1-2,TGTGCCAGTAGTCTTGGTAACTATGGCTACACCTTC,CASSLGNYGYTF
-,14,TRBV5-1,TRBD2,TRBJ2-7,TGCGCCAGCAGCTTGGCGGGAGGTCCCAACGAGCAGTACTTC,CASSLAGGPNEQYF
-,12,TRBV28,-,TRBJ1-2,TGTGCCAGCAGTTTCCTCCGGGGTGGCTACACCTTC,CASSFLRGGYTF
-,15,TRBV5-1,TRBD1,TRBJ1-1,TGCGCCAGCAGGCCCATCGGGACAGTGAACACTGAAGCTTTCTTT,CASRPIGTVNTEAFF
-,14,TRBV5-1,TRBD1,TRBJ1-1,TGCGCCAGCAGTTTACAGGGGGCTCGCACTGAAGCTTTCTTT,CASSLQGARTEAFF
-,15,TRBV9,-,TRBJ2-6,TGTGCCAGCAGCCTAGGGGGTGGTGGGGCCAACGTCCTGACTTTC,CASSLGGGGANVLTF
-,8,TRBV29-1,-,TRBJ1-2,TGCAGCGTTGGGGGCTACACCTTC,CSVGGYTF
-,17,TRBV19,-,TRBJ2-1,TGTGCCAGTAGTATAGTCAGCGGAGGGGGGGTAAGGAATGAGCAGTTCTTC,CASSIVSGGGVRNEQFF